This T cell receptor beta chain came from a study of Ad26.COV2.S vaccination and SARS-CoV-2 variants. The study, taken as a whole, reports: Total responses of T cells may have been underestimated by the analyses of TCR breadth and depth. Reportedly, after vaccination the spike-specific CD8+ and CD4+ T cell responses displayed substantial breadth.

This clone occurred a few times. The antigen remains unidentified. Documented treatment: around 19 received Ad26.COV2.S at low or high dose, single or two shots; about 5 received placebo; per-sample allocation not given. Day 63 following the first vaccine or placebo injection was when the samples were taken. An Ad26 vector carrying the Wuhan-strain SARS-CoV-2 spike served as the vaccine. Trimming at V came to 3 bases and at J to 4 bases, leaving 4 bases not matched to a gene. The germline CDR1 and CDR2 sequences are LGHDT and YNNKEL (reference sequence). This CDR3 contains 14 residues. The data were produced by immunoSEQ multiplex PCR, yet TCRdb's version contains in-frame clones alone and is incomplete. The sample lists under 400,000 clones; roughly 84% were seen once.

The genes are TRBV3-1 (or the pseudogene TRBV3-2) and TRBJ1-1; 8 nucleotides line up with TRBD1. This clonotype was sampled from a person aged 18-65 years who received the Ad26.COV2.S COVID-19 vaccine or a placebo. Sequenced here: peripheral blood, sampled in a trial of Ad26.COV2.S vaccine versus placebo. DNA for the CDR3: TGTGCCAGCAGCCACCGGCAGGGGGCCACTGAAGCTTTCTTT. This sequence encodes CASSHRQGATEAFF.